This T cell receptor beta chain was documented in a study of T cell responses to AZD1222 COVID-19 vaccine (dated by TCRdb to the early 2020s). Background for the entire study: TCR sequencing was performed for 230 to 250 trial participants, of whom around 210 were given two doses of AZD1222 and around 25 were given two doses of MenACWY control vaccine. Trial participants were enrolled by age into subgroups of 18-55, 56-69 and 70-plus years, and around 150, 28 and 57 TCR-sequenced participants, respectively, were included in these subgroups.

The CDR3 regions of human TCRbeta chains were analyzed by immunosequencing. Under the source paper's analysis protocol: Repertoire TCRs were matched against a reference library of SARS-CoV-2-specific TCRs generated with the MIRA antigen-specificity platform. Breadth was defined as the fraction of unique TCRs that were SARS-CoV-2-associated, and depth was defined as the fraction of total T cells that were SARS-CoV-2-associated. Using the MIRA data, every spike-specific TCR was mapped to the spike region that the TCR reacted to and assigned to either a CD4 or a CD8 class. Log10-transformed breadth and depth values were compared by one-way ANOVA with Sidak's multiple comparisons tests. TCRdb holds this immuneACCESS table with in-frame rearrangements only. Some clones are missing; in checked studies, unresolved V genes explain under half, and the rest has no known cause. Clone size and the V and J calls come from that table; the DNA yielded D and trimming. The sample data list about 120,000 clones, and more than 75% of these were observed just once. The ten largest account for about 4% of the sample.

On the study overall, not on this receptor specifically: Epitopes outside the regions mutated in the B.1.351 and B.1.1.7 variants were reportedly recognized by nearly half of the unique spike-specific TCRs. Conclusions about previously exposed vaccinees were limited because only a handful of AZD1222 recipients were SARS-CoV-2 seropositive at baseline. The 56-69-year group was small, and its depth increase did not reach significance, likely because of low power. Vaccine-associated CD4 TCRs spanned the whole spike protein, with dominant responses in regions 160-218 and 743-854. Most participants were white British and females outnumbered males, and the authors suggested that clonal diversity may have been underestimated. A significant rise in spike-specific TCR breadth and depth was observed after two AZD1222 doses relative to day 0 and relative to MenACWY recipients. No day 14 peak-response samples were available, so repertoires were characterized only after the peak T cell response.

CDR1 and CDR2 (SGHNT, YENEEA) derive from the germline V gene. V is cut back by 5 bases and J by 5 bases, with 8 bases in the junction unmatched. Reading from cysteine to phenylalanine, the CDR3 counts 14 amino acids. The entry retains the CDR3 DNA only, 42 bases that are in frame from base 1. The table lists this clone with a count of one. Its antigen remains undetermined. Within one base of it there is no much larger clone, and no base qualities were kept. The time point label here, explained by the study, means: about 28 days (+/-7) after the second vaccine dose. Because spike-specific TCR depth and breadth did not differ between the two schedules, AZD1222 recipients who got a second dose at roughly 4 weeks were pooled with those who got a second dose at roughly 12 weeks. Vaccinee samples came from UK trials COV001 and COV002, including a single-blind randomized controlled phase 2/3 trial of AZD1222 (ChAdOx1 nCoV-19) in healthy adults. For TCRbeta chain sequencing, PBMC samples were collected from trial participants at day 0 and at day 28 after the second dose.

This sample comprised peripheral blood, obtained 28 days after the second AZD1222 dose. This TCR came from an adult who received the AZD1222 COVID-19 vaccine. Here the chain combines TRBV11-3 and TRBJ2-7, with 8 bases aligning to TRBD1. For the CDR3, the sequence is CASSAGQASHEQYF. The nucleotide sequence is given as TGTGCCAGCAGCGCGGGACAGGCCAGCCACGAGCAGTACTTC.